This T cell receptor (beta chain) was recorded in a study of neurological immune-mediated disorders. This clonotype was counted many times. TCRdb reprocessed the 5' RACE reads with MiXCR, giving one entry per CDR3 protein. The sample contains 50,000 to 70,000 distinct CDR3 sequences, roughly a tenth of which appear only once. Time point given: longitudinal time-point 1 (baseline). Between the trimmed V and J ends, which lost 6 bases and 0 bases, there was a span of 12 bases. From germline, CDR1 is DFQATT and CDR2 SNEGSKA (reference sequence). CDR3 length: 14 amino acids. Material: PBMCs. The chain uses TRBV20-1 and TRBJ1-3; D ambiguous. The source is a male donor with HTLV-1-associated myelopathy (HAM/TSP). This CDR3 reads CSAPGRASGNTIYF. In DNA, the CDR3 is TGCAGTGCCCCCGGGCGGGCCTCTGGAAACACCATATATTTT.